The entry below gives a single T cell receptor (beta chain) sequence along with its context. The antigen is not known. Assay: immunoSEQ multiplex PCR; the TCRdb copy retains only in-frame clones and omits some. The sample lists 130,000 or so clones; around 90% were seen once. These data come from a study of T cell responses to AZD1222 COVID-19 vaccine. Broader study findings: The sample set comprised mostly white British donors with more females, and clonal diversity was possibly underestimated. It was only after the peak T cell response that any repertoires were sampled.

V lost 0 bases and J lost 6, with 5 bases in between. There are 12 residues in the CDR3. The sequence was collected from an adult in good health. This chain connects TRBV12-3 or TRBV12-4 to TRBJ1-2; perhaps TRBD1 as D (5 bases). The material was peripheral blood, obtained on day 0 of AZD1222 vaccination. The DNA of the CDR3 is TGTGCCAGCAGTTTAGCAGGGGATGGCTACACCTTC. Encoded protein: CASSLAGDGYTF.